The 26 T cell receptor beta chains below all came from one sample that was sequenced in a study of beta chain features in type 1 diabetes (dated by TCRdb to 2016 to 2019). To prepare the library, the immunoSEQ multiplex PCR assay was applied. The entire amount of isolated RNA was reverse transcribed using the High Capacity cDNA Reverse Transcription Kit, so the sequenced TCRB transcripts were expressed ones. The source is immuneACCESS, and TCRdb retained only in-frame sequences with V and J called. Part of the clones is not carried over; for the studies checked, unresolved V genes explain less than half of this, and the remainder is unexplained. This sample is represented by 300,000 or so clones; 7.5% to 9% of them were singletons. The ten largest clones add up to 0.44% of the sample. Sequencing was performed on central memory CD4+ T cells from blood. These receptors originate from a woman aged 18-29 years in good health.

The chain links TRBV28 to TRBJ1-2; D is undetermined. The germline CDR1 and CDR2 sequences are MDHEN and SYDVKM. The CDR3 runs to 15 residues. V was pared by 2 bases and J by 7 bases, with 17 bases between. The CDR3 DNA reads TGTGCCAGCAGTTTAGGGTTCCCGGCCCCCTCTGGCTACACCTTC. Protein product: CASSLGFPAPSGYTF.

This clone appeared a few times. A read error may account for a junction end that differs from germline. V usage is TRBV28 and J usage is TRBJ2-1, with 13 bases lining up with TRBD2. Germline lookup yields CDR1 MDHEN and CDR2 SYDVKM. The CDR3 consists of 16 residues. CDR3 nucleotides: TGTGCCAGCAGTTTACTTCTCGGGACTAGCGGGGCCCCGCCTCTCTTC. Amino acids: CASSLLLGTSGAPPLF.

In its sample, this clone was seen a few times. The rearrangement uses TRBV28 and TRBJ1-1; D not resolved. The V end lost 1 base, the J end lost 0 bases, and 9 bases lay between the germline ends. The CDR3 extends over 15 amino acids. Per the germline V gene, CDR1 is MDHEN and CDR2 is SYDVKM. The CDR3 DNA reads TGTGCCAGCAGTTTATTACCCCGATTGAACACTGAAGCTTTCTTT. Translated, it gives CASSLLPRLNTEAFF.

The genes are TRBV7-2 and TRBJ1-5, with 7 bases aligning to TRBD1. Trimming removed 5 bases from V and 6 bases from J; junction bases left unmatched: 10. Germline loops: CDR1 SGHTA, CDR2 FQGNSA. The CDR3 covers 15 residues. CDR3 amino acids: CASSLRQGSGQPQHF. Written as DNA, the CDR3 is TGTGCCAGCAGCCTGCGACAGGGCAGTGGTCAGCCCCAGCATTTT.

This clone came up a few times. The CDR3 DNA is TGTGCCAGCAGTGATGTTCGGGGCGGTCAGCCCCAGCATTTT. It yields the protein CASSDVRGGQPQHF. The chain links TRBV2 to TRBJ1-5; tentative D call: TRBD1 (5 bases). Germline V lookup: CDR1 SNHLY, CDR2 FYNNEI. Deletions cut 3 bases from V and 6 bases from J, with 12 bases between. The CDR3 has 14 residues.

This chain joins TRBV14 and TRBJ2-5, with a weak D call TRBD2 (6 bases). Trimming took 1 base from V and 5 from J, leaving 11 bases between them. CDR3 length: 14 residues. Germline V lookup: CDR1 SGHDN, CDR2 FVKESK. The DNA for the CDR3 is TGTGCCAGCAGCCAAGGGACTAATATGGAGACCCAGTACTTC. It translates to CASSQGTNMETQYF. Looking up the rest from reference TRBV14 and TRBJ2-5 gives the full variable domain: EAGVTQFPSHSVIEKGQTVTLRCDPISGHDNLYWYRRVMGKEIKFLLHFVKESKQDESGMPNNRFLAERTGGTYSTLKVQPAELEDSGVYFCASSQGTNMETQYFGPGTRLLVL.

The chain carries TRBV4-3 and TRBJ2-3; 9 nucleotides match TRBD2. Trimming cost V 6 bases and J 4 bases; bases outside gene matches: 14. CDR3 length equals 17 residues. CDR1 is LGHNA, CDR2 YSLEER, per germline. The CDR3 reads CASRRQISGSISDTQYF. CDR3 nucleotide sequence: TGCGCCAGCAGACGACAAATTAGCGGGAGTATCTCAGATACGCAGTATTTT.

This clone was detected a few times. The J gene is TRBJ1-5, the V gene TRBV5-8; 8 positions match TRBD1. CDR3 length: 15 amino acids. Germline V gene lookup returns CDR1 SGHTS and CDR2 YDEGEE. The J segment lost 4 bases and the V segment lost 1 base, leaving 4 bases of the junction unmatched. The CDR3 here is CASSLTGGPNQPQHF. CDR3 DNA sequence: TGTGCCAGCAGCTTGACAGGGGGACCTAATCAGCCCCAGCATTTT.

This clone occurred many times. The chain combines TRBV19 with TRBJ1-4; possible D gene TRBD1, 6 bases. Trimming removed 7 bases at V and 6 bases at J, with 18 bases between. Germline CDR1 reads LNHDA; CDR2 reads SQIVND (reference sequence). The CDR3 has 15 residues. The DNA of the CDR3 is TGTGCCAGTACCACCCGGACAGCCGGACATGAAAAACTGTTTTTT. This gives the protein CASTTRTAGHEKLFF.

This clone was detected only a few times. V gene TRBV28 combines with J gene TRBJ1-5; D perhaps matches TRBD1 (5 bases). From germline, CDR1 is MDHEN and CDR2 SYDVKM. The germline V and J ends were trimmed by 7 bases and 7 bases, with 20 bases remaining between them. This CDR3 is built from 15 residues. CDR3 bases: TGTGCCAGCACCGTCCCCCGGGGGAAATTCCAGCCCCAGCATTTT. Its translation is CASTVPRGKFQPQHF.

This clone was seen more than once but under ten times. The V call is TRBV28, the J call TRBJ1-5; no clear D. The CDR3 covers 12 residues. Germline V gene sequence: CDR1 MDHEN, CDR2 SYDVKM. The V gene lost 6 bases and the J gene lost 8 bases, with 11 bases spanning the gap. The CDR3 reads CASRINNEPQHF. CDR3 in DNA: TGTGCCAGCAGAATCAATAATGAGCCCCAGCATTTT.

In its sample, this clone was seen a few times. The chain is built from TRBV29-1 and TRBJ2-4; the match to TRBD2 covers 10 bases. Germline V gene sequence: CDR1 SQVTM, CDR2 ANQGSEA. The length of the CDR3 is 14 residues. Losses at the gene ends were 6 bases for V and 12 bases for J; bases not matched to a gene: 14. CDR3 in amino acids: CSVSTSGRAGNQYF. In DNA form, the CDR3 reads TGCAGCGTCTCGACTAGCGGGCGGGCGGGTAATCAGTACTTC.

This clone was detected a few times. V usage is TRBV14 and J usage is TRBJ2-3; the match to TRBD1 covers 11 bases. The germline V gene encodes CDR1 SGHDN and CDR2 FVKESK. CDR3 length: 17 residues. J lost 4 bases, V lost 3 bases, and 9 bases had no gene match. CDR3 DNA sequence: TGTGCCAGCAGCCAGTTACTGGGACAGGGGGGCCCAGATACGCAGTATTTT. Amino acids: CASSQLLGQGGPDTQYF.

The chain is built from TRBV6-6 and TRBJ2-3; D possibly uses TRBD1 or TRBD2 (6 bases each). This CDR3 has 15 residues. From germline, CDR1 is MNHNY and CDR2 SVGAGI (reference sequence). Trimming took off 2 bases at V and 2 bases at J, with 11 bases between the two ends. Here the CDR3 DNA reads TGTGCCAGCAGTTACAGGGGGGACCCCACAGATACGCAGTATTTT. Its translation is CASSYRGDPTDTQYF.

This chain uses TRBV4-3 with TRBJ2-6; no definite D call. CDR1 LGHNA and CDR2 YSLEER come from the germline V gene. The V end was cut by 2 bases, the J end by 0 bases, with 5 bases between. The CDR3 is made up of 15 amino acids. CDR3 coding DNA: TGCGCCAGCAGCCAAACGAACTCTGGGGCCAACGTCCTGACTTTC. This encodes CASSQTNSGANVLTF.

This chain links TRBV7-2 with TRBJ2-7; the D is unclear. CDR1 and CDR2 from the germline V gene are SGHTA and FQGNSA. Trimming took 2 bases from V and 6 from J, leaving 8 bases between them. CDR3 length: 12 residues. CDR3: CASSLLGSEQYF. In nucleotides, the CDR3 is TGTGCCAGCAGCTTACTCGGTAGCGAGCAGTACTTC.

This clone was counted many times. CDR3: CASSQRLAREQYF. The CDR3 nucleotides read TGTGCCAGCAGTCAGCGACTAGCACGCGAGCAGTACTTC. The chain has TRBV2 and TRBJ2-7; 7 positions agree with TRBD2. Per germline, CDR1 SNHLY and CDR2 FYNNEI. The CDR3 length is 13 residues. V gave up 5 bases and J gave up 6 bases; unmatched junction bases: 7.

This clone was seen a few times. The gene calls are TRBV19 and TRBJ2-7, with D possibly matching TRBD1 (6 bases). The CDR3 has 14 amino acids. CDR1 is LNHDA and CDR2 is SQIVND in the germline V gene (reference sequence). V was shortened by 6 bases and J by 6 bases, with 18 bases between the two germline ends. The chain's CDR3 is CASRADQGIGEQYF. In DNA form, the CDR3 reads TGTGCCAGTAGAGCCGATCAGGGGATCGGCGAGCAGTACTTC.

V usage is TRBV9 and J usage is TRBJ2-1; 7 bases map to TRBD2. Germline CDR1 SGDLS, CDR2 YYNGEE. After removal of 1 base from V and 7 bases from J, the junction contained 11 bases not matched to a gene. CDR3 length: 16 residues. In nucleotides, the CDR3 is TGTGCCAGCAGCGTATTCGGCGGGAGTCCGGAGAATGAGCAGTTCTTC. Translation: CASSVFGGSPENEQFF.

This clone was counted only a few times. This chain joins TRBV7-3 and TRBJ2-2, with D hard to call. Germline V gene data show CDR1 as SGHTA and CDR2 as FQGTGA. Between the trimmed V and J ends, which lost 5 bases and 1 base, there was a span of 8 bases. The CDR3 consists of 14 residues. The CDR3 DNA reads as TGTGCCAGCAGCCAGGACCAGAACACCGGGGAGCTGTTTTTT. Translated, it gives CASSQDQNTGELFF.

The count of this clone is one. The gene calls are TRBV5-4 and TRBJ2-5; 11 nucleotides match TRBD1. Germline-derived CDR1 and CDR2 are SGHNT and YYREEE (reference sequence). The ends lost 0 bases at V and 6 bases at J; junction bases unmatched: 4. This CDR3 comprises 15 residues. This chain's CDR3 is CASSLGTGGAKTQYF. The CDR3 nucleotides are TGTGCCAGCAGCTTGGGGACAGGGGGCGCGAAGACCCAGTACTTC. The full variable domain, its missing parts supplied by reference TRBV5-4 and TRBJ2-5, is ETGVTQSPTHLIKTRGQQVTLRCSSQSGHNTVSWYQQALGQGPQFIFQYYREEENGRGNFPPRFSGLQFPNYSSELNVNALELDDSALYLCASSLGTGGAKTQYFGPGTRLLVL.

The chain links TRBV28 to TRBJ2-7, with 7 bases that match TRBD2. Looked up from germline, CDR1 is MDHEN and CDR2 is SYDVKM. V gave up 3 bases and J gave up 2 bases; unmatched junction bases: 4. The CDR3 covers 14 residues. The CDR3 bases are TGTGCCAGCAGTTTTTTGGCGGGAGCCTACGAGCAGTACTTC. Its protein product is CASSFLAGAYEQYF.

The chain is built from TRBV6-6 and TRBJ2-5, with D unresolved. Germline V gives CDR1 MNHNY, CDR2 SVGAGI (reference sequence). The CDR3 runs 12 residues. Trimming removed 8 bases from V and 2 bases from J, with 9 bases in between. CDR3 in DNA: TGTGCCAGCGGAAGCAGTCAAGAGACCCAGTACTTC. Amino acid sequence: CASGSSQETQYF.

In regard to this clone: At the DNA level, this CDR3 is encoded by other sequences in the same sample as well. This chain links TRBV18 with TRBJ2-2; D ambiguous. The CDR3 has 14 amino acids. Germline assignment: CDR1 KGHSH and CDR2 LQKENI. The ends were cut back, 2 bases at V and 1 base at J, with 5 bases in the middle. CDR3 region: CASSPGQNTGELFF. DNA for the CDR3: TGTGCCAGCTCACCAGGGCAGAACACCGGGGAGCTGTTTTTT.

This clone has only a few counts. The CDR3 spells CASSPPGHGNEKLFF. The CDR3 DNA reads as TGTGCCAGCAGCCCCCCGGGACACGGGAATGAAAAACTGTTTTTT. This sequence joins TRBV5-4 and TRBJ1-4, with a weak D call TRBD1 (6 bases). CDR3 length equals 15 residues. Deletions cut 4 bases from V and 5 bases from J, with 15 bases between. CDR1 and CDR2 (germline): SGHNT, YYREEE (reference sequence).

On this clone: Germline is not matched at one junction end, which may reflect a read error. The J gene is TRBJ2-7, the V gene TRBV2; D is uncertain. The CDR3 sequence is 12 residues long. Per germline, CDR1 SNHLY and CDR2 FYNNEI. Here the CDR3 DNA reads TGTGCCAGCAGTGTTCACTCCGACGAGCAGTACTTC. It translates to CASSVHSDEQYF.